This T cell receptor beta chain was captured in a study of cytomegalovirus exposure and HLA in healthy donors listed by TCRdb under 2017. For the study in its entirety: An earlier analysis of under 600 of the donors reported 276 Gb of sequence data and more than 90 million unique TCR beta sequences from 190 million or so T cells. Roughly 320 gigabases of sequencing data and approximately 92 million unique TCR sequences made up an early release that covered around 640 HLA-typed donors. The genetic ancestry cluster associated with self-reported Caucasian donors included about 81% of the roughly 400 genotyped donors. The study aimed to test whether cataloging public T cell receptors could reveal signatures of past pathogen exposure. The study used immunosequencing to profile the T cell repertoires of 666 subjects and linked those repertoires to cytomegalovirus serostatus. In addition to the first cohort of 666 subjects, a separate validation cohort of around 110 different subjects was used. High-throughput TCR immunosequencing, statistical association of individual TCRs with disease status, and machine learning were combined to predict cytomegalovirus infection status. To study patterns of TCR occurrence, a later analysis re-analyzed previously published TCR beta repertoires from 666 donors and added high-resolution HLA genotyping. Rather than drawing on any new phenotypic data, the later analysis identified candidate immune exposures from TCR beta sequences and the way those sequences occurred across donors. An earlier analysis of approximately 500 of the donors applied high-throughput TCR beta sequencing to assess whether each TCR beta V gene segment acted as functional or pseudogenic. Donor age, sex, ethnicity and CMV serostatus were collected together with the repertoire data. A later genetic analysis used genome-wide SNP genotypes for about 60% of the 666 donors, treating that subset as a discovery cohort. Every discovery cohort repertoire had been produced on one sequencing platform. Both class I and class II loci were covered by HLA typing, at four-digit resolution. The number of donors typed differed by locus, with 629-630 for A, B, C, DRB1 and DQB1, more than 500 for DQA1, 606 for DPA1, and 400 to 490 for DPB1. A few DR-DQ haplotypes were handled as single units for association and clustering because linkage in the cohort was strong. On average, around 230,000 unique TCR beta nucleotide sequences were sequenced per donor among fewer than 500 genotyped donors of the cohort, with approximately 18% of those sequences being non-productive. The investigation overall reported the following: It was suggested by the authors that the approach could potentially be generalized to other disease states and immunological phenotypes. The earlier analysis of approximately 540 of the donors excluded seventeen rarely observed V segments, including chromosome 9 orphons, because counts were too low. Broadly in line with IMGT annotations, most TCR beta V segments showed up in productive rearrangements about 90% or about 30% of the time in an earlier analysis of 450 to 600 of the donors. In a later analysis, most CMV-associated TCR beta chains were found to appear HLA-restricted, with HLA associations seemingly driven largely by CMV exposure. In a later analysis, HLA-associated TCR beta chains showed more clonal expansion and lower generation probabilities than non-associated chains that were equally common. The cohort was sequenced for TCR beta chains only, and without alpha or paired-chain data the features that could be detected were limited. A later genetic analysis associated a missense DCLRE1C variant with V-gene and J-gene trimming of TCR beta chains, and an independent cohort replicated the association. In the study, 150 to 200 TCR beta chains were listed as associated with cytomegalovirus. In vitro tests confirmed that a few of the cytomegalovirus-associated TCR beta chains recognize cytomegalovirus antigens. Correlated functional status among segregating V segments might be attributable to linkage disequilibrium, but an unknown experimental factor could not be ruled out. In a later genetic analysis, fewer N-insertions in productive TCRs were reported among donors in an Asian-associated ancestry cluster than the roughly 640-donor mean. A later analysis associated about 16,000 TCR beta sequences with specific HLA alleles at a false discovery rate of 0.05. The sequencing pipeline was judged likely to have produced a cluster of highly shared sequence variants as a technical artifact. In a later analysis, the rate of TCR association differed among HLA loci, with DRB1 alleles having the most associated TCRs and HLA-C alleles having the fewest. A further reported finding was that TCR beta sequences accurately predicted the HLA-A and HLA-B alleles for most subjects in the first cohort. Because HLA typing was unavailable for some donors at each locus, only the typed subset was used in association tests. Assigning TCR associations to individual alleles was difficult when HLA alleles, especially DR and DQ, strongly co-occurred. The only immune exposure information available for the cohort was CMV serostatus. A later analysis reported that several top co-occurrence clusters appeared linked to parvovirus B19, influenza, CMV and Epstein-Barr virus. The classifier was reported to diagnose cytomegalovirus status with high specificity and sensitivity in both the original and validation cohorts. Because the 87-base-pair reads could not distinguish some IMGT-functional V segments, including TRBV6-2 and TRBV6-3, those segments were excluded. Most TCR sequences were observed very rarely across donors, whereas some public TCRs were present in many individuals. Presence/absence analyses assumed roughly uniform sequencing depth across donors, an assumption that may not hold.

The cohort consisted of 600 to 700 healthy bone marrow donors. All cohort members were sampled while nominally healthy, although unrecorded immune exposures were likely present. The donor was CMV seronegative and was included in the group of 352 seronegative cohort members. A peripheral blood sample was collected from each donor, and TCR beta sequencing was performed on peripheral blood mononuclear cells. The Qiagen DNeasy Blood Extraction Kit was used to extract genomic DNA from the blood cell samples. Preparation of the library involved the immunoSEQ multiplex PCR assay. A mixture of 60 forward primers for TCR Vbeta segments and 13 reverse primers for TCR Jbeta segments was used in the multiplex PCR. The CDR3 region of rearranged TCR beta genes was amplified from genomic DNA with a multiplex PCR assay. On the Illumina HiSeq System, the amplified TCR beta libraries were sequenced as 87-base-pair reads. Turning to the authors' computational methods: A later analysis tallied around 82 million unique TCR beta chains across the 666 repertoires, and approximately 11 million of those chains were shared by two or more donors. A nearest-neighbor algorithm error-corrected the raw reads and collapsed the reads into unique sequences, merging closely related sequences to remove PCR and sequencing errors. To assign V, D and J gene segments, CDR3 sequences were aligned to IMGT reference sequences. Each retained sequence needed at least a six-nucleotide match to both a V gene segment and a J gene segment. Rearrangements were called productive when the CDR3 lacked stop codons and stayed in frame with V and J; all others were non-productive. CDR3 was defined according to IMGT convention as the region running from the second conserved V-encoded cysteine to the conserved J-encoded phenylalanine. The earlier analysis of some 550 of the donors excluded any sequence lacking an unambiguous match to a single V gene segment. In an earlier analysis of 450 to 750 of the donors, a V segment was called functional when productive rearrangements were above 56.7%, and segregating when the standard deviation between donors exceeded 5%. A statistical classification framework was developed to diagnose cytomegalovirus status using the catalog of TCR beta chain sequences. A later analysis assigned V and J genes by comparing TCR nucleotide sequences with IMGT/GENE-DB human TR gene sequences. The TCRdist pipeline was used in a later analysis to assign CDR3 sequences and most-parsimonious VDJ recombination scenarios. In a later analysis, each TCR beta chain was defined by its CDR3 amino acid sequence together with its V-gene family, and reads lacking a unique V-gene family were excluded. A later analysis removed roughly 590 highly shared, low-generation-probability nucleotide sequences to deal with suspected cross-contamination and a sequencing artifact. In a later analysis, a clonal expansion index was calculated for each public chain from normalized within-repertoire ranks of inferred template counts. In a later analysis, generation probabilities were computed using a VDJ recombination model fitted to out-of-frame rearrangements, and the results were checked against IGoR. Hypergeometric tests were used in a later analysis to score TCR-TCR, TCR-HLA and TCR-CMV co-occurrence, with a repertoire-size bias correction applied to the TCR pairs. To estimate false discovery rates, a later analysis permuted the HLA or CMV assignments 20 times. In a later analysis, co-occurring TCRs were grouped using DBSCAN, with TCRdist sequence similarity added in when clustering inside HLA-allele-positive subsets. For co-occurrence clustering, repertoires with fewer than 30,000 or more than 120,000 public chains were excluded, along with roughly 5 repertoires with anomalous nucleotide sharing. TCRdb mirrors the immuneACCESS table, restricted to in-frame sequences. Some clones are absent from its copies; in checked studies, under half trace to an unresolved V gene, and the reason for the others is unknown. V and J calls and clone size are copied from that table; D and trimming were computed from the DNA. The sample profile shows 100,000 to 150,000 clones; about 70% of them were found once. The ten largest make up around 4.5% of the sample.

At the junction V is shortened by 3 bases and J by 5 bases; bases outside the gene matches: 9. In the germline V gene, CDR1 corresponds to LGHNA and CDR2 to YNFKEQ. The CDR3 has 16 amino acids, counting the end cysteine and phenylalanine. The sequence is cut down to CDR3 DNA, 48 bases in frame from base 1. As concerns this clone: The antigen it recognizes is unknown. Qualities for individual bases were not recorded, and no much larger clone is one base off.

The TCR was taken from a woman in her thirties or forties in good health and CMV-seronegative. The chain couples TRBV4-2 to TRBJ2-3, with 9 bases in between that match TRBD2. Sequenced input: PBMCs. The DNA sequence follows: TGTGCCAGCAGCCAGGAGGGCGGGGGGGTGATAGATACGCAGTATTTT. Its translation reads: CASSQEGGGVIDTQYF.